This T cell receptor (beta chain) was found in a study of metastatic and nonmetastatic thyroid tumors. About the research overall: A comparison of repertoires was made across blood and tumor or nodule tissue from malignant and benign thyroid patients.

All patients were treatment-naive before thyroid surgery. Source study methods: Using the CDR3 differences seen across clinicopathological groups, the authors built a distant-metastasis classifier for papillary thyroid cancer, which was meant to discriminate distant-metastatic patients. TCRdb re-clonotyped the PCR reads via MiXCR. It is TCRdb's table, rather than the study itself, that gives the V and J calls and clone size. The sample records 19,000 or so clones, roughly 33% being singletons. This clone was recorded only once. As yet, its antigen is unknown. Study-level findings and limits: Significantly higher TCR beta diversity was reportedly seen in malignant thyroid tumors than benign nodules, in blood and tumor.

This receptor was identified in a female donor with papillary thyroid cancer or a benign thyroid nodule (not recorded which). Some clones in this sample may be carry-over from other donors' samples. Material: adjacent normal tissue.

CDR3 region: CASSLESSDGYTF. CDR3 nucleotide sequence: TGTGCCAGCAGCTTAGAATCGTCGGATGGCTACACCTTC. This chain connects TRBV11-2 to TRBJ1-2; D not certain. This CDR3 has 13 amino acids. Per the germline V gene, CDR1 is SGHAT and CDR2 is FQNNGV. V was pared by 0 bases and J by 6 bases, with 8 bases between.